This TCR beta chain derives from a study of blood T cell repertoires in COVID-19 (dated by TCRdb to the early 2020s). About the investigation overall: The collaborator samples originated in the United States, Italy and Spain and spanned the acute and convalescent phases of COVID-19. Nearly every sample came with metadata listing a de-identified subject ID, COVID-19 status, age in years and sex. A freely available public database, intended as a resource for researchers studying the immune response to SARS-CoV-2, is where the repertoires were released. The samples were drawn from two sources: the first 160 participants of the ongoing ImmuneRACE study, and 1,000 to 1,500 subjects contributed by 6 global collaborators. Where available, HLA class I and class II types were taken from metadata supplied by the sample provider and were not determined by assay-based typing. Subjects who had been exposed to COVID-19, were actively infected with it, or had recovered from it provided the deeply sampled blood TCRbeta repertoires that made up the dataset. The prospective study material was composed of cDNA or gDNA derived from T cells, B-cell-depleted T cells, or PBMCs.

TCRbeta CDR3 regions were amplified from genomic DNA by means of the immunoSEQ Assay, a bias-controlled multiplex PCR. The published analysis was carried out like this. Nucleated cell counts per sample were estimated from amplification of reference gene primers within the assay. To quantify the absolute abundance of each unique TCRbeta CDR3 rearrangement, sequence reads were collapsed and filtered. For each sample, productive Simpson clonality was calculated as the square root of Simpson's diversity index over productive rearrangements. In TCRdb, the immuneACCESS table is reduced to in-frame sequences with V and J assigned. These tables do not hold every clone; where another copy was compared, an unresolved V gene accounts for under half, and the others remain unexplained. That table supplies the V and J calls and clone size; D and trimming were determined from the DNA. The table for this sample lists about 59,000 clones; 90% to 95% of them were counted only once. Around 9% of the sample is taken by the ten largest.

Whole blood was collected in K2EDTA tubes by collaborating institutions according to the institutions' own protocols. For TCRbeta analysis, collaborators shipped samples as frozen whole blood, isolated PBMCs, or DNA extracted from either of those sample types. In regard to this clone: There is no known antigen for this receptor. The input lacks base qualities; no much larger clone sits a single base away.

Trimming leaves V shorter by 4 bases and J shorter by 2 bases, with the junction holding 11 bases beyond the gene matches. Per the germline V gene (reference sequence), MNHEY is the CDR1 and SMNVEV is the CDR2. The cysteine opens and the phenylalanine closes a CDR3 of 18 amino acids. The kept DNA is CDR3 alone, 54 bases in frame from the first base. Broader findings and caveats from the paper: The amount of clinical and demographic metadata varied by source and participant and was provided uncurated.

Recombination linked TRBV27 to TRBJ2-3; TRBD2 lines up with 11 middle nucleotides. Specimen: peripheral blood. The receptor was derived from a human donor in a cohort sampled during active COVID-19. In nucleotide form, the sequence is TGTGCCAGCAGTTCGCCCACGCTAGCGGGAGGACCCACAGATACGCAGTATTTT. Its protein reads: CASSSPTLAGGPTDTQYF.